This record concerns one TCR beta chain sequence. Its antigen is not identified. V lost 8 bases, J lost 10 bases, and 11 bases stayed unmatched. CDR3 size: 12 residues. Germline values: CDR1 DFQATT, CDR2 SNEGSKA (reference sequence). This record belongs to a study of post-analysis software for immune sequencing data. Turning to the study itself: Recorded subtypes: relapsing-remitting, secondary progressive, progressive-relapsing; some patients unannotated.

Study outcomes and limitations: Four or five TRBV segments occurring more often in patients than controls included TRBV5-6, TRBV5-1 and TRBV20-1. Patients with multiple sclerosis recorded significantly lower normalized Chao1 diversity than controls, the study found.

Every TCR beta cDNA library bore unique molecular identifiers. TCRdb fed the PCR reads into MiXCR, producing one record per CDR3 protein. Of about 540,000 distinct CDR3 sequences detected, approximately 31% appear once; the ten largest clones hold around 5.9%. The chain recombines TRBV20-1 with TRBJ1-2; 9 bases agree with TRBD1. This receptor was identified in a girl aged 2-17 years with multiple sclerosis. The sample consisted of blood. As DNA, the CDR3 is TGCAGTTCCCTCCGGGACAGGGAGTCCTACACCTTC. Encoded protein: CSSLRDRESYTF.